The T cell receptor beta chain described here comes from a study of radiation and T cells in renal cell carcinoma. Study-wide points: Top tumor clonotypes rose in blood 2 weeks post-radiation, then contracted.

Libraries were prepared by immunoSEQ multiplex PCR; TCRdb keeps only in-frame clonotypes and omits some of them. The sample holds tens of thousands of clones; 89% are singletons and the top ten take around 6%. V was clipped by 2 bases and J by 1 base, with 5 bases between them. The CDR3 is made up of 12 amino acids. Germline CDR1 is GTSNPN and CDR2 is SVGIG (reference sequence). As for time point: blood 4 weeks post-SBRT, at nephrectomy. Treatment: 15 Gy SBRT to primary tumor, nephrectomy 4 weeks later. Nephrectomy followed 15 Gy stereotactic body radiation by 4 weeks. Serial blood draws occurred at baseline and 2 and 4 weeks post-SBRT. The patient's renal cell carcinoma had clear cell pathology. Concerning this clone itself: Its target is not known.

The TCR was taken from a woman aged 65 to 85 with renal cell carcinoma. The source was blood, collected from a patient whose treatment included radiotherapy and nephrectomy. The genes are TRBV30 and TRBJ1-1; D call uncertain. CDR3 residues: CAWSYGNTEAFF. The CDR3 DNA reads TGTGCCTGGAGTTATGGGAACACTGAAGCTTTCTTT.